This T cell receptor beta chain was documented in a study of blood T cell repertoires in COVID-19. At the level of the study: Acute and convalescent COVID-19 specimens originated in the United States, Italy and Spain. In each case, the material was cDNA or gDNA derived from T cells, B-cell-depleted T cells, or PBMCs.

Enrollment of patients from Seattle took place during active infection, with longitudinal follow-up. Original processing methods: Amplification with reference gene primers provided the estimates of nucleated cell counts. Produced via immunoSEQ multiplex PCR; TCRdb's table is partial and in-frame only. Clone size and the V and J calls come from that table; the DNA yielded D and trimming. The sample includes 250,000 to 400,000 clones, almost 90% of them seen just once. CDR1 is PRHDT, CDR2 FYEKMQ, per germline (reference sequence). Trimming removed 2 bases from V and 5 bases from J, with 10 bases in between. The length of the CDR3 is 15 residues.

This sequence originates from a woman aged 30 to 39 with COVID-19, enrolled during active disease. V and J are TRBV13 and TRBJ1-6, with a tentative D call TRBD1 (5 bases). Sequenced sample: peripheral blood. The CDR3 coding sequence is TGTGCCAGCAGCTTACGCACAGGAAATAATTCACCCCTCCACTTT. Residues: CASSLRTGNNSPLHF.